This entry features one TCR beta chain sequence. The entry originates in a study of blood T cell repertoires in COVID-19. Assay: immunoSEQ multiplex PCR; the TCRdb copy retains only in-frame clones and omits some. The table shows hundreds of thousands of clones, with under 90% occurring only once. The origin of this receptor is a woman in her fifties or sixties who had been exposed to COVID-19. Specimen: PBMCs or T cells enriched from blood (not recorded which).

CDR3 bases: TGTGCCAGCCAAAGCGAAGGGGTGAACACTGAAGCTTTCTTT. It is translated as CASQSEGVNTEAFF. This rearrangement joins TRBV2 to TRBJ1-1; weak D call: TRBD1 (5 bases). With 8 bases removed from V and 0 bases from J, the gap between germline ends came to 13 bases. The germline V gene has CDR1 SNHLY and CDR2 FYNNEI. This CDR3 spans 14 amino acids.